Detailed here is one T cell receptor (beta chain). The record originates from a study of blood T cell repertoires in COVID-19. Study-level background: Some COVID-19 samples were acute and others convalescent; all came from the United States, Italy and Spain.

Clones were read by immunoSEQ multiplex PCR, and TCRdb kept only the in-frame ones, dropping some. The table has 40,000 to 60,000 clones, 55% to 70% seen once; the top ten hold 8.5% to 9%. The CDR3 is made up of 12 amino acids. CDR1 is MNHEY, CDR2 SVGAGI, per germline. Trimming cost V 6 bases and J 3 bases, with 9 bases left between them. The sequence derives from a woman aged 70-85 years with acute or convalescent COVID-19. The chain couples TRBV6-5 to TRBJ2-7; the D gene is possibly TRBD1 (5 bases). The sequencing sample was made of peripheral blood. CDR3 in DNA: TGTGCCAGCAGCCTGGACAACTACGAGCAGTACTTC. This encodes CASSLDNYEQYF.